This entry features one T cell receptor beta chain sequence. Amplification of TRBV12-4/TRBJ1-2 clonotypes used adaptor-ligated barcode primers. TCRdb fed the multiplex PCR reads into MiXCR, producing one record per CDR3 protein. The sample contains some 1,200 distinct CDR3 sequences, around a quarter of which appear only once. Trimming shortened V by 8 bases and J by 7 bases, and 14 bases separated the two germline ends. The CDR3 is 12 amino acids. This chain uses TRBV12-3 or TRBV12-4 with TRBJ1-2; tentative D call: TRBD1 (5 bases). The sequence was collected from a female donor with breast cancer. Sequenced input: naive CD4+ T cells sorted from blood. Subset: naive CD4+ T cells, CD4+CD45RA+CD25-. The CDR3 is CASLQRDGGYTF. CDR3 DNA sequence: TGTGCCAGCCTTCAAAGGGACGGTGGCTACACCTTC.